The sequence of this T cell receptor (beta chain) was determined in a study of post-analysis software for immune sequencing data (dated by TCRdb to 2015 to 2017). Concerning the study at large: Relapsing-remitting, secondary progressive and progressive-relapsing multiple sclerosis were recorded as disease courses, and subtype annotation was lacking for some patients. The patient repertoires were compared against around 11 previously published healthy control repertoires obtained from donors aged roughly 6 to 28 years. A subset of samples was prepared in parallel using single-end sample barcoding, then pooled and co-amplified after Illumina adapter ligation. What the work shows at the level of the full study, not this receptor alone: The control group was slightly older than the multiple sclerosis patient group. Patients showed significantly higher frequencies than controls for a handful of TRBV segments, among them TRBV5-6, TRBV5-1 and TRBV20-1. Direct clustering with F measure showed strong co-clustering of samples prepared in the same batch, prompting a batch-effect correction. Normalized Chao1 diversity was significantly lower in multiple sclerosis patients than controls, suggesting substantial peripheral T-cell clonal expansion.

The protocol used for the library was PCR. Sequencing was carried out with an Illumina HiSeq 2500. Unique molecular identifiers were incorporated into TCR beta cDNA libraries to reduce PCR and sequencing biases. Every 1 to 10 million input T cells yielded roughly 500,000 cDNA molecules, meaning each molecule approximated one T cell. The same protocol used for the earlier healthy control dataset was applied to prepare and sequence the patient libraries. Within a given batch, samples were prepared together, multiplexed and sequenced on the same HiSeq lane. The authors processed their data as follows. MIGEC was used to process the raw barcoded reads, and molecular identifier groups with only a single read were discarded before consensus assembly and CDR3 extraction. Clonotype tables were post-analysed with VDJtools, normalizing diversity by down-sampling all datasets to the smallest sample size. Repertoire overlap clustering matched CDR3 amino acid but not nucleotide sequences to correct batch-related cross-sample contamination. Through fastp at Q25 and MiXCR, TCRdb rebuilt clones from the public reads, retaining in-frame beta chains. Under each unique CDR3 protein, matching rows form one entry showing the most common genes and DNA. The authors' filters were not applied to this entry. Within this sample are around 400,000 distinct CDR3 sequences, with about 40% of them counted one time only. Less than 8% of the sample is in the top ten clones.

TCR beta repertoires were profiled from peripheral blood of about a dozen young patients with multiple sclerosis to demonstrate the VDJtools post-analysis software. The multiple sclerosis patients were children and adolescents ranging in age from roughly 6 to 15 years. Worth noting for this clonotype: No antigen is known for it. Within one base of it there is no much larger clone, and no base qualities were kept.

Spanning cysteine to phenylalanine, the CDR3 consists of 14 amino acids. This entry keeps only the CDR3 DNA: 42 bases, framed from base 1. Sequences SNHLY (CDR1) and FYNNEI (CDR2) are obtained from the germline V gene. V is cut back by 6 bases and J by 13 bases, with 8 bases in the junction unmatched. Sequencing was carried out using blood. This TCR came from a girl aged 2 to 10 with multiple sclerosis. Recombination joined TRBV2 with TRBJ2-1, with 14 bases matching TRBD2. The sequenced DNA is TGTGCCAGCAGGGAGGGACTAGCGGGAGCGGGACAGTTCTTC. Its translation reads: CASREGLAGAGQFF.